The 26 T cell receptor beta chains in this list originate from one sample, sequenced in a study of cytomegalovirus exposure and HLA in healthy donors. Measured with immunoSEQ multiplex PCR; TCRdb has only the in-frame clones, and not every one. The table lists fewer than 250,000 clones, around 86% of them singletons. What was sequenced was PBMCs. These receptors were collected from a woman between 18 and 29 years old in good health and CMV-seronegative.

The chain joins TRBV18 to TRBJ2-1; D perhaps matches TRBD2 (6 bases). The V gene's germline CDR1 is KGHSH and CDR2 LQKENI. Trimming stripped 3 bases from V and 7 bases from J, with 22 bases between. The CDR3 is made up of 17 amino acids. The CDR3 sequence is CASSPRTARGVVNEQFF. CDR3 coding DNA: TGTGCCAGCTCACCTCGTACAGCGCGGGGTGTTGTGAATGAGCAGTTCTTC.

This clone was counted only a few times. The J gene is TRBJ2-7, the V gene TRBV10-1, with D tentatively TRBD2 (5 bases). This CDR3 contains 10 residues. Germline V gene data show CDR1 as WNHNN and CDR2 as SYGVQD (reference sequence). Trimming pared 8 bases from V and 7 bases from J, leaving 9 bases between. CDR3 sequence (DNA): TGCGCCAGCGGCCGACTAGAGCAGTACTTC. Residues: CASGRLEQYF.

The rearrangement joins TRBV5-1 to TRBJ1-4, with D possibly being TRBD1 (6 bases). Germline loops: CDR1 SGHRS, CDR2 YFSETQ. The CDR3 is 19 residues long. V lost 4 bases, J lost 2 bases, and 24 bases lay in between. CDR3 in DNA: TGCGCCAGCAGCCGCCAAAGCGGGGGGCGCGGGGTGACTAATGAAAAACTGTTTTTT. Protein: CASSRQSGGRGVTNEKLFF.

This clone was detected only once. This chain uses TRBV4-2 with TRBJ2-3; the match to TRBD2 covers 9 bases. Trimming took 0 bases from V and 3 from J; bases not matched to a gene: 4. Germline V gene lookup returns CDR1 LGHNA and CDR2 YNFKEQ. The CDR3 loop spans 16 amino acids. For the CDR3, the DNA is TGTGCCAGCAGCCAAGAGGCGGGACTAGCAACAGATACGCAGTATTTT. Its protein product is CASSQEAGLATDTQYF.

V and J are TRBV21-1 and TRBJ2-7; TRBD2, as called in the table, went unchecked against the DNA. TRBV21-1 is shown as a pseudogene. CDR3 length: 16 amino acids. CDR3 bases: TGTGCCAGCAGCAAAGTTGGACGGAGGGAGCTCTACGAGCAGTACTTC. It yields the protein CASSKVGRRELYEQYF.

CDR3 sequence (DNA): TGTGCCAGCAGCTTGGGCGGGACCTCCTACGAGCAGTACTTC. This encodes CASSLGGTSYEQYF. J is TRBJ2-7 and V is TRBV7-2, with D possibly matching TRBD2 (6 bases). Trimming left V 3 bases short and J 0 bases short, with 9 bases between. The germline gives CDR1 SGHTA, CDR2 FQGNSA. The CDR3 consists of 14 residues.

A word on this clone: This sample also contains other DNA sequences that code for the same CDR3. The chain combines TRBV2 with TRBJ2-1, with TRBD1 identical over 7 bases. The CDR3 runs 14 residues. Losses at the gene ends were 5 bases for V and 7 bases for J; bases not matched to a gene: 8. From germline, CDR1 is SNHLY and CDR2 FYNNEI. This CDR3 reads CASSYPGTDNEQFF. CDR3 coding DNA: TGTGCCAGCAGTTACCCCGGGACAGATAATGAGCAGTTCTTC.

The V and J genes are TRBV15 and TRBJ2-7; TRBD2 matches at 9 bases. Per the germline V gene, CDR1 is LNHNV and CDR2 is YYDKDF (reference sequence). CDR3 length: 16 amino acids. The trim removed 0 bases at V and 3 bases at J, leaving 6 bases unmatched. CDR3 amino acids: CATSRDRLLAGYEQYF. The CDR3 nucleotides read TGTGCCACCAGCAGAGATCGCTTACTAGCGGGCTACGAGCAGTACTTC.

The chain employs TRBV29-1 and TRBJ1-1, with TRBD1 as a possible D gene (5 bases). The V end was cut by 6 bases, the J end by 0 bases, with 11 bases between. This CDR3 region has 13 residues. CDR1 is SQVTM and CDR2 is ANQGSEA in the germline V gene. In DNA form, the CDR3 reads TGCAGCGTGATGGGGCGCATGAACACTGAAGCTTTCTTT. This sequence encodes CSVMGRMNTEAFF.

The genes are TRBV7-3 and TRBJ2-3, with TRBD2 matching 7 bases. The CDR3 loop spans 16 amino acids. Germline lookup yields CDR1 SGHTA and CDR2 FQGTGA. V dropped 5 bases and J dropped 1; count of bases not matched to a gene: 9. The CDR3 loop is CASSRNGLVGTDTQYF. The CDR3 bases are TGTGCCAGCAGCCGCAACGGACTAGTGGGCACAGATACGCAGTATTTT.

The rearrangement links TRBV30 to TRBJ2-7, with D possibly being TRBD1 (7 bases). V was shortened by 5 bases and J by 3 bases, with 17 bases between the two germline ends. The CDR3 covers 14 residues. Germline-derived CDR1 and CDR2 are GTSNPN and SVGIG (reference sequence). The CDR3 DNA follows: TGTGCCTGGGGGGGGACAGAAGAAATCTACGAGCAGTACTTC. This encodes CAWGGTEEIYEQYF.

This chain joins TRBV4-1 and TRBJ2-3; D remains ambiguous. Deletions cut 1 base from V and 5 bases from J, with 4 bases between. In germline, CDR1 is MGHRA, CDR2 YSYEKL. CDR3 length: 12 amino acids. The CDR3 DNA reads TGCGCCAGCAGCCAAGTCCTAGATACGCAGTATTTT. It codes for CASSQVLDTQYF.

This rearrangement joins TRBV19 to TRBJ2-1; D is unclear. V gave up 1 base and J gave up 9 bases, with 10 bases separating them. The CDR3 consists of 13 residues. The germline gives CDR1 LNHDA, CDR2 SQIVND (reference sequence). As DNA, the CDR3 is TGTGCCAGTAGTATAGTCTCTTACGGTGAGCAGTTCTTC. Its translation is CASSIVSYGEQFF.

This chain joins TRBV21-1 and TRBJ2-7; TRBD1 is taken as the D call from the table, unchecked against the DNA. TRBV21-1 is a recognized pseudogene. The CDR3 is 14 amino acids. The CDR3, as DNA: TGTGCCAGCAGCAAAGCTGACAGATCCTACGAGCAGTACTTC. Protein sequence: CASSKADRSYEQYF.

This rearrangement joins TRBV18 to TRBJ1-1; D is unclear. Trimming shortened V by 5 bases and J by 1 base, and 8 bases separated the two germline ends. This CDR3 is 13 amino acids long. Germline CDR1 KGHSH, CDR2 LQKENI. CDR3 residues: CASSYKENTEAFF. The CDR3 nucleotides read TGTGCCAGCTCATACAAAGAGAACACTGAAGCTTTCTTT.

This sequence joins TRBV5-1 and TRBJ2-1; 7 bases match TRBD2. This CDR3 contains 16 residues. CDR1 is SGHRS, CDR2 YFSETQ, per germline. Trimming took 4 bases from V and 1 from J; bases not matched to a gene: 8. DNA for the CDR3: TGCGCCAGCAGCCCCCGCGTAGCGGGTTCCTACAATGAGCAGTTCTTC. Translation gives CASSPRVAGSYNEQFF.

A few counts support this clone. The rearrangement uses TRBV2 and TRBJ1-2; possibly TRBD1 for D (6 bases). Per germline, CDR1 SNHLY and CDR2 FYNNEI. Trimming stripped 6 bases from V and 2 bases from J, with 13 bases between. This CDR3 comprises 14 residues. CDR3 coding DNA: TGTGCCAGCAGACAGGGTAGGGGGAACTATGGCTACACCTTC. Amino acids: CASRQGRGNYGYTF.

V is TRBV6-5 and J is TRBJ2-5; 8 nucleotides align to TRBD2. The germline gives CDR1 MNHEY, CDR2 SVGAGI. Losses at the gene ends were 6 bases for V and 1 base for J; bases not matched to a gene: 7. The CDR3 totals 15 residues. CDR3 protein: CASSPGTRLQETQYF. The DNA for the CDR3 is TGTGCCAGCAGCCCCGGGACTAGACTCCAAGAGACCCAGTACTTC.

CDR3 protein: CASSLGQGGLRGYTF. CDR3 in DNA: TGTGCCAGCAGCTTAGGACAGGGTGGTCTGAGGGGCTACACCTTC. The chain links TRBV7-8 to TRBJ1-2; TRBD1 agrees at 7 bases. Germline V gene data show CDR1 as SGHVS and CDR2 as FQNEAQ. Germline trimming cut 1 base from V and 8 bases from J; bases unmatched to any gene: 10. This CDR3 region has 15 residues.

The CDR3 DNA follows: TGCAGCGTTGAAGATCAGGGAAGGGCTGAAGCTTTCTTT. This gives the protein CSVEDQGRAEAFF. The chain uses TRBV29-1 and TRBJ1-1, with a weak D call TRBD1 (5 bases). V was cut by 0 bases and J by 6 bases, with 11 bases left in between. The CDR3 spans 13 residues. The germline V gene has CDR1 SQVTM and CDR2 ANQGSEA.

This chain joins TRBV2 and TRBJ2-1, with 11 bases aligning to TRBD2. Germline lookup yields CDR1 SNHLY and CDR2 FYNNEI. V dropped 2 bases and J dropped 7; count of bases not matched to a gene: 7. CDR3 size: 16 residues. In DNA form, the CDR3 reads TGTGCCAGCAGTGAACCATATAGCGGGAGGGGGAATGAGCAGTTCTTC. Translated: CASSEPYSGRGNEQFF.

The rearrangement uses TRBV27 and TRBJ2-7; 8 nucleotides align to TRBD1. V trimming: 6 bases; J trimming: 5 bases; junction bases outside the gene matches: 6. Germline values: CDR1 MNHEY, CDR2 SMNVEV (reference sequence). The CDR3 extends over 13 amino acids. The CDR3 reads CASSDRGWDEQYF. CDR3 sequence (DNA): TGTGCCAGCAGCGACAGGGGTTGGGACGAGCAGTACTTC.

The chain carries TRBV7-2 and TRBJ2-1, with D tentatively TRBD2 (7 bases). The CDR3 extends over 13 amino acids. Trimming stripped 5 bases from V and 7 bases from J, with 12 bases between. Looked up from germline, CDR1 is SGHTA and CDR2 is FQGNSA. In nucleotides, the CDR3 is TGTGCCAGCAGCCTAGGGGGGGGGAATGAGCAGTTCTTC. It translates to CASSLGGGNEQFF.

The chain couples TRBV11-1 to TRBJ2-2, with 8 bases lining up with TRBD1. Germline CDR1 reads SGHAT; CDR2 reads FQDESV (reference sequence). This CDR3 comprises 15 residues. After removal of 4 bases from V and 5 bases from J, the junction contained 6 bases not matched to a gene. The CDR3 DNA is TGTGCCAGCAGCTCGGGGACAGGACGGACCGGGGAGCTGTTTTTT. Protein sequence: CASSSGTGRTGELFF.

The chain uses TRBV2 and TRBJ2-5; 11 nucleotides line up with TRBD2. Looked up from germline, CDR1 is SNHLY and CDR2 is FYNNEI. J was trimmed by 5 bases and V by 5 bases; bases with no gene match: 10. CDR3 length equals 16 residues. The CDR3: CASSSEALAGEETQYF. CDR3 DNA sequence: TGTGCCAGCAGTTCGGAGGCACTAGCGGGAGAGGAGACCCAGTACTTC.

This sequence joins TRBV11-3 and TRBJ1-1; 7 bases are a match to TRBD1. Germline values: CDR1 SGHNT, CDR2 YENEEA. This CDR3 region has 16 residues. The V and J ends lost 6 bases and 3 bases, in that order; junction bases with no gene match: 13. CDR3 sequence: CASRKQGSPTYTEAFF. Written as DNA, the CDR3 is TGTGCCAGCAGAAAACAGGGGTCACCAACGTACACTGAAGCTTTCTTT.